The clone carrying this TCR beta chain occurred a few times. Antigen: not known. This record belongs to a study of blood T cells in healthy people across ages. Whole-study findings and limits: PBMCs that were unsorted prevented a conclusive naive versus antigen-experienced comparison. Naive T cell percentage showed a strong correlation with TCR beta diversity.

Losses at the gene ends were 3 bases for V and 6 bases for J; bases not matched to a gene: 4. The CDR3 totals 14 residues. Germline CDR1 SEHNR, CDR2 FQNEAQ (reference sequence). Combining a sample-barcoded 5' primer with a J-beta primer mix, a second PCR ran for 7 to 11 cycles. TCRdb reanalysed the 5' RACE reads using MiXCR and keeps one entry per CDR3 protein. Of roughly 700,000 distinct CDR3 sequences listed, approximately 25% were seen once; the top ten hold 9.4%. This same sample was also taken into another study, of T cells of mothers and their children. That paper notes: The study found slightly higher but non-significant overlap in related versus unrelated mother-child pairs.

The gene calls are TRBV7-9 and TRBJ1-3, with 8 bases identical to TRBD1. The clonotype comes from a boy between 10 and 17 years old in good health. Sequenced: blood. CDR3: CASSFPTGVNTIYF. The DNA of the CDR3 is TGTGCCAGCAGCTTCCCGACAGGGGTAAACACCATATATTTT.